This TCR beta chain was obtained from a study of CD8+CD57+ T cells in acquired aplastic anemia. Looking at the study overall: Isolated CD4+ and CD8+ cells, once sorted, yielded DNA averaging about 3.1 ug.

Genomic DNA, the template, was used for profiling of the TCR beta VDJ and CDR3. Using its own MiXCR run on the reads, TCRdb lists one record per CDR3 protein. The sample contains approximately 95,000 distinct CDR3 sequences, about 66% of which appear only once. The CDR3 covers 14 residues. CDR1 and CDR2 (germline): MNHEY, SVGEGT. Trimming shortened V by 7 bases and J by 1 base, and 12 bases separated the two germline ends. It was patients with CD8+CD57+ cell expansion by flow cytometry who were chosen for sequencing. This clonotype was seen at least ten times. Input material: sorted CD4+, CD8+, or CD8+CD57+ T cells (not recorded which) from PBMCs. This chain links TRBV6-2 or TRBV6-3 with TRBJ2-3; a weak D match, TRBD2 (6 bases). The TCR sequence derives from a human donor with aplastic anemia. CDR3 sequence (DNA): TGTGCCAGCATTAACCCGGGGGGCACAGATACGCAGTATTTT. Its translation is CASINPGGTDTQYF.